This entry lists 29 T cell receptor beta chains sequenced from one sample in a study of cytomegalovirus exposure and HLA in healthy donors (dated by TCRdb to 2016 to 2017). The library was built by means of the immunoSEQ multiplex PCR assay. For the multiplex PCR, a mixture combining 60 forward primers for TCR Vbeta segments and 13 reverse primers for TCR Jbeta segments was used. TCRdb holds this immuneACCESS table with in-frame rearrangements only. Some clones are missing; in checked studies, unresolved V genes explain under half, and the rest has no known cause. This sample gives 85,000 to 130,000 clones in total; approximately 80% of them show up just once. Roughly 5.4% of the sample is taken by the ten largest. The material sequenced was PBMCs. The receptors stem from a woman aged 18-29 years in good health and CMV-seropositive.

This clone was observed a handful of times. CDR3 sequence: CASSSQGAGGKGYEQYF. DNA for the CDR3: TGTGCCAGCAGCTCCCAAGGGGCAGGGGGTAAAGGCTACGAGCAGTACTTC. V is TRBV7-9 and J is TRBJ2-7, with 7 nucleotides matching TRBD1. Germline lookup yields CDR1 SEHNR and CDR2 FQNEAQ (reference sequence). V shed 4 bases, J shed 3 bases, and the junction held 15 bases outside the gene matches. This CDR3 spans 17 amino acids.

The chain combines TRBV28 with TRBJ1-4; TRBD1 matches 7 bases. This CDR3 is 13 amino acids long. V was pared by 5 bases and J by 14 bases, with 11 bases of the junction left unmatched. Germline V CDR1 and CDR2: MDHEN, SYDVKM. For the CDR3, the DNA is TGTGCCAGCAGTCTCGGGACAGCCAGGAGGCTGTTTTTT. Residues: CASSLGTARRLFF.

J is TRBJ2-3 and V is TRBV19; the D gene is possibly TRBD2 (5 bases). Germline lookup yields CDR1 LNHDA and CDR2 SQIVND (reference sequence). The CDR3 length is 15 residues. V lost 4 bases and J lost 8, with 19 bases in between. The CDR3 DNA reads TGTGCCAGTAGTACAGGACCCACCGGGATCATTACGCAGTATTTT. The encoded protein is CASSTGPTGIITQYF.

This clone was picked up a small number of times. The chain uses TRBV10-3 and TRBJ2-5; 8 bases match TRBD1. CDR1 is ENHRY and CDR2 is SYGVKD in the germline V gene. The length of the CDR3 is 15 residues. The V segment lost 6 bases and the J segment 2 bases; nucleotides outside the gene matches: 8. The CDR3 DNA follows: TGTGCCATCAGCCGGACAGGGATGGGACAAGAGACCCAGTACTTC. This encodes CAISRTGMGQETQYF.

This clone has only one observation. CDR3 DNA sequence: TGTGCCAGCAGTGAAGTTGGAGGGACCCTCTCCTACGAGCAGTACTTC. Translated: CASSEVGGTLSYEQYF. The chain recombines TRBV6-1 with TRBJ2-7; TRBD2 might be the D (6 bases). Germline-derived CDR1 and CDR2 are MNHNS and SASEGT. The CDR3 has 16 amino acids. V was pared by 1 base and J by 0 bases, with 13 bases between.

To note about this clone: One end of the junction varies from germline; a read error may be responsible. The CDR3 DNA reads as TGTGCCTGGAGTGTAGGCTCTAGCGGGAATATCGGTTTT. Translation gives CAWSVGSSGNIGF. This sequence joins TRBV30 and TRBJ2-3, with 9 bases matching TRBD2. CDR1 is GTSNPN and CDR2 is SVGIG in the germline V gene (reference sequence). The CDR3 loop spans 13 amino acids.

The chain carries TRBV20-1 and TRBJ2-7; TRBD2 is a possible D gene (5 bases). V lost 3 bases and J 3 bases, leaving 6 bases between the germline ends. The CDR3 runs 11 residues. CDR1 DFQATT and CDR2 SNEGSKA come from the germline V gene (reference sequence). CDR3 DNA: TGCAGTGCTAGGGACTTCTACGAGCAGTACTTC. Amino acids: CSARDFYEQYF.

V usage is TRBV5-1 and J usage is TRBJ2-5, with TRBD2 as a possible D gene (5 bases). The germline CDR1 and CDR2 sequences are SGHRS and YFSETQ. The CDR3 consists of 11 residues. V was shortened by 4 bases and J by 4 bases, with 5 bases between the two germline ends. CDR3 sequence (DNA): TGCGCCAGCAGCAGCGGAGAGACCCAGTACTTC. Its translation: CASSSGETQYF.

This clone showed up just a few times. The chain employs TRBV28 and TRBJ1-4; no clear D. The CDR3 is 15 residues long. CDR1 is MDHEN, CDR2 SYDVKM, per germline. V was shortened by 5 bases and J by 0 bases, with 10 bases between the two germline ends. The CDR3 region has the DNA TGTGCCAGCAGTCTGCCGGGAGCAACTAATGAAAAACTGTTTTTT. The encoded protein is CASSLPGATNEKLFF.

The chain joins TRBV6-5 to TRBJ2-7, with 10 nucleotides matching TRBD2. Per germline, CDR1 MNHEY and CDR2 SVGAGI. Germline trimming cut 0 bases from V and 13 bases from J; bases unmatched to any gene: 15. The CDR3 length is 16 residues. The CDR3 nucleotides are TGTGCCAGCAGTTACTCGAGAACTAGCGGGACTGTTGAGAAATACTTC. Protein product: CASSYSRTSGTVEKYF.

V gene TRBV10-3 combines with J gene TRBJ2-1; 14 positions match TRBD2. V lost 6 bases to trimming and J lost 8 bases; unmatched junction nucleotides: 12. The CDR3 loop spans 17 amino acids. Germline values: CDR1 ENHRY, CDR2 SYGVKD. This CDR3 is CAISPRLAGGPGDEQFF. The CDR3 DNA follows: TGTGCCATCAGCCCCCGACTAGCGGGAGGGCCGGGCGATGAGCAGTTCTTC.

The chain combines TRBV13 with TRBJ2-3; 9 bases are a match to TRBD2. Trimming removed 10 bases from V and 1 base from J; junction bases left unmatched: 15. The germline CDR1 and CDR2 sequences are PRHDT and FYEKMQ (reference sequence). This CDR3 comprises 17 residues. CDR3 region: CATSQGRRGGGTDTQYF. CDR3 sequence (DNA): TGTGCCACCTCGCAAGGGAGGCGGGGGGGTGGCACAGATACGCAGTATTTT.

This clone was picked up one time. The CDR3 loop is CASSATGQGNYEQYF. Here the CDR3 DNA reads TGTGCCAGCAGTGCCACCGGACAGGGTAACTACGAGCAGTACTTC. This rearrangement joins TRBV2 to TRBJ2-7; TRBD1 aligns across 8 bases. This CDR3 spans 15 amino acids. Germline CDR1 reads SNHLY; CDR2 reads FYNNEI. Trimming at V came to 4 bases and at J to 3 bases, leaving 8 bases not matched to a gene.

The V call is TRBV6-1, the J call TRBJ2-7, with D perhaps matching TRBD1 (6 bases). V lost 2 bases, J lost 4 bases, and 15 bases lay in between. Germline loops: CDR1 MNHNS, CDR2 SASEGT. CDR3 length: 15 residues. CDR3 DNA: TGTGCCAGCAGTGAATTCAGGGGAGAGAGGTACGAGCAGTACTTC. Its protein product is CASSEFRGERYEQYF.

The sample holds a few counts of this clone. The V gene is TRBV30, the J gene TRBJ1-5, with D unclear. Trimming took 2 bases from V and 10 from J, leaving 15 bases between them. The CDR3 consists of 13 residues. Germline assignment: CDR1 GTSNPN and CDR2 SVGIG (reference sequence). The CDR3 coding sequence is TGTGCCTGGAGTATGACACCCTCGGGACCCCAGCATTTT. Protein sequence: CAWSMTPSGPQHF.

The DNA for the CDR3 is TGCGCCAGCAGCCAAGGACAGTCTGGAAACACCATATATTTT. Protein sequence: CASSQGQSGNTIYF. This sequence joins TRBV5-1 and TRBJ1-3; a possible D gene is TRBD1 (6 bases). In germline, CDR1 is SGHRS, CDR2 YFSETQ. Trimming stripped 4 bases from V and 1 base from J, with 9 bases between. This CDR3 has 14 amino acids.

The chain has TRBV19 and TRBJ2-5, with D tentatively TRBD1 (6 bases). Trimming removed 0 bases from V and 0 bases from J, with 8 bases in between. CDR1 is LNHDA and CDR2 is SQIVND in the germline V gene (reference sequence). CDR3 size: 15 residues. The CDR3 DNA follows: TGTGCCAGTAGTATAGAGGACAGTCACCAAGAGACCCAGTACTTC. This encodes CASSIEDSHQETQYF.

V gene TRBV6-5 combines with J gene TRBJ1-6; TRBD1 matches at 11 bases. From germline, CDR1 is MNHEY and CDR2 SVGAGI. V trimming: 6 bases; J trimming: 9 bases; junction bases outside the gene matches: 4. There are 14 residues in the CDR3. The CDR3 loop is CASRGQGVTSPLHF. The DNA of the CDR3 is TGTGCCAGCAGGGGACAGGGGGTGACTTCACCCCTCCACTTT.

This clone occurred a few times. The J gene is TRBJ2-7, the V gene TRBV5-8, with TRBD2 matching 9 bases. Germline V gene lookup returns CDR1 SGHTS and CDR2 YDEGEE. V was clipped by 1 base and J by 6 bases; unmatched bases: 5. The CDR3 runs 14 residues. The CDR3 nucleotides read TGTGCCAGCAGCTTGTTAGCGGGAGTGTCCGAGCAGTACTTC. This codes for CASSLLAGVSEQYF.

This sequence joins TRBV30 and TRBJ2-1, with D possibly being TRBD2 (6 bases). Germline values: CDR1 GTSNPN, CDR2 SVGIG (reference sequence). V was trimmed by 4 bases and J by 3 bases, leaving 13 bases between them. This CDR3 is built from 14 residues. CDR3 region: CAWTGTGFYNEQFF. The DNA for the CDR3 is TGTGCCTGGACCGGGACTGGGTTCTACAATGAGCAGTTCTTC.

This clone was counted only a few times. The chain is built from TRBV6-1 and TRBJ1-1; TRBD1 agrees at 7 bases. The trim removed 4 bases at V and 4 bases at J, leaving 9 bases unmatched. This CDR3 has 15 residues. Germline CDR1 is MNHNS and CDR2 is SASEGT. The DNA for the CDR3 is TGTGCCAGCAGTGCCATGGCGGGACAGAGCACTGAAGCTTTCTTT. Its translation: CASSAMAGQSTEAFF.

The V and J genes are TRBV18 and TRBJ2-1; TRBD2 aligns across 10 bases. The CDR3 is made up of 16 amino acids. Germline CDR1 is KGHSH and CDR2 is LQKENI. The junction had 12 bases not matched to a gene; V was cut back by 6 bases and J by 7 bases. The CDR3 spells CASSRGASGGSNEQFF. DNA for the CDR3: TGTGCCAGCTCCCGAGGGGCTAGCGGGGGTTCGAATGAGCAGTTCTTC. Drawing the rest from reference TRBV18 and TRBJ2-1, the complete variable domain is NAGVMQNPRHLVRRRGQEARLRCSPMKGHSHVYWYRQLPEEGLKFMVYLQKENIIDESGMPKERFSAEFPKEGPSILRIQQVVRGDSAAYFCASSRGASGGSNEQFFGPGTRLTVL.

The V and J genes are TRBV7-8 and TRBJ1-5; TRBD1 is a possible D gene (5 bases). Germline loops: CDR1 SGHVS, CDR2 FQNEAQ. CDR3 length: 14 amino acids. V was pared by 3 bases and J by 3 bases, with 9 bases between. CDR3 loop: CASSFHRTNQPQHF. The CDR3 DNA reads TGTGCCAGCAGCTTCCACAGGACCAATCAGCCCCAGCATTTT.

This clone showed up many times. This sequence joins TRBV5-6 and TRBJ1-6, with D possibly being TRBD1 (5 bases). Germline CDR1 and CDR2: SGHDT and YYEEEE. V lost 2 bases to trimming and J lost 5 bases, with 8 bases between them. This CDR3 spans 14 amino acids. CDR3 loop: CASSFSGDNSPLHF. In nucleotides, the CDR3 is TGTGCCAGCAGCTTTTCGGGGGATAATTCACCCCTCCACTTT.

V and J are TRBV25-1 and TRBJ2-1; 7 positions agree with TRBD2. CDR3 size: 16 residues. The germline V gene encodes CDR1 MGHDK and CDR2 SYGVNS. V shed 4 bases, J shed 0 bases, and the junction held 6 bases outside the gene matches. The CDR3 loop is CASSVTSESSYNEQFF. The CDR3 DNA reads TGTGCCAGCAGTGTAACTAGCGAGAGCTCCTACAATGAGCAGTTCTTC.

The rearrangement joins TRBV2 to TRBJ2-2, with D unresolved. The CDR3 runs 15 residues. Germline assignment: CDR1 SNHLY and CDR2 FYNNEI. V lost 6 bases to trimming and J lost 3 bases, with 14 bases between them. In DNA, the CDR3 is TGTGCCAGCAGGGCGATGGCGGCGGACACCGGGGAGCTGTTTTTT. Translating it yields CASRAMAADTGELFF.

The chain is built from TRBV7-9 and TRBJ2-5, with unresolved D. The V and J ends lost 5 bases and 2 bases respectively, with 9 bases between them. Germline CDR1 and CDR2: SEHNR and FQNEAQ (reference sequence). This CDR3 is 13 amino acids long. The CDR3 DNA reads TGTGCCAGCAGCCAACGCGAACAAGAGACCCAGTACTTC. Translating it yields CASSQREQETQYF.

V usage is TRBV9 and J usage is TRBJ2-2, with TRBD1 identical over 10 bases. The CDR3 length is 16 residues. The V gene end was trimmed by 3 bases and the J gene end by 4 bases; junction bases not matched to a gene: 6. The germline V gene encodes CDR1 SGDLS and CDR2 YYNGEE. The CDR3 DNA follows: TGTGCCAGCAGCGGCAGGACAGGGGGACTCACCGGGGAGCTGTTTTTT. This gives the protein CASSGRTGGLTGELFF.

CDR3 loop: CASSLLGQGANTEAFF. The CDR3, as DNA: TGTGCCAGCAGTTTATTGGGACAGGGGGCTAACACTGAAGCTTTCTTT. The chain combines TRBV28 with TRBJ1-1, with 12 positions matching TRBD1. The CDR3 extends over 16 amino acids. The V segment lost 1 base and the J segment 2 bases; nucleotides outside the gene matches: 2. CDR1 and CDR2 (germline): MDHEN, SYDVKM.